Below, 18 T cell receptor beta chains from the same sample are listed, as sequenced in a study of shared clonotypes between healthy human individuals. TCRdb keeps only in-frame clones here, not all; method: immunoSEQ multiplex PCR. Among about 1,900,000 clones listed, just under 95% were seen once. Naive CD8 cells comprised CD45RO-negative, CCR7-positively selected cells, excluding terminally differentiated effector memory CD45RA+ cells. The material sequenced was naive CD8+ T cells sorted from blood. The receptors shown here come from a young man in good health.

The chain has TRBV29-1 and TRBJ2-1; the D is unclear. CDR1 is SQVTM and CDR2 is ANQGSEA in the germline V gene. V was clipped by 7 bases and J by 6 bases, with 13 bases between them. This CDR3 is 12 amino acids long. In DNA, the CDR3 is TGCAGCGCTACCCCGGGTAGCAATGAGCAGTTCTTC. This encodes CSATPGSNEQFF.

This clone was recorded once. This rearrangement joins TRBV18 to TRBJ2-7; D is perhaps TRBD1 (6 bases). The germline CDR1 and CDR2 sequences are KGHSH and LQKENI. The CDR3 spans 14 residues. V shed 6 bases and J shed 3 bases, with 15 bases lying between them. CDR3 nucleotide sequence: TGTGCCAGCTCCCCAGGGGCAGGGATCTACGAGCAGTACTTC. This translates into CASSPGAGIYEQYF.

The rearrangement joins TRBV27 to TRBJ2-7, with TRBD2 as a possible D gene (6 bases). Trimming stripped 3 bases from V and 4 bases from J, with 19 bases between. CDR1 MNHEY and CDR2 SMNVEV come from the germline V gene (reference sequence). The CDR3 is made up of 16 amino acids. The CDR3 DNA reads as TGTGCCAGCAGTTTCTCTTCCGGGACTGTTATTTACGAGCAGTACTTC. Its translation: CASSFSSGTVIYEQYF.

Details on this clone: This sample also contains other DNA sequences that code for the same CDR3. The CDR3: CASSQGGPSYEQYF. The CDR3 DNA reads as TGTGCCAGCAGCCAAGGGGGACCCTCCTACGAGCAGTACTTC. V is TRBV9 and J is TRBJ2-7; D perhaps matches TRBD1 (6 bases). Germline V gives CDR1 SGDLS, CDR2 YYNGEE. The ends were cut back, 4 bases at V and 0 bases at J, with 11 bases in the middle. CDR3 length equals 14 residues.

This clone was recorded once. V gene TRBV27 combines with J gene TRBJ2-1; no definite D call. The CDR3 sequence is 13 residues long. Germline V lookup: CDR1 MNHEY, CDR2 SMNVEV (reference sequence). V was pared by 3 bases and J by 8 bases, with 11 bases between. Here the CDR3 reads CASSLVRSDEQFF. Here the CDR3 DNA reads TGTGCCAGCAGTTTGGTCAGGTCGGATGAGCAGTTCTTC.

The rearrangement joins TRBV7-2 to TRBJ2-7; 8 nucleotides match TRBD2. With 0 bases clipped from V and 0 bases from J, the junction kept 16 bases outside the gene matches. CDR1 is SGHTA and CDR2 is FQGNSA in the germline V gene. This CDR3 has 20 residues. The CDR3 bases are TGTGCCAGCAGCTTAGCGCGCTGGCGACTAGCGAGTCCCCCCTCCTACGAGCAGTACTTC. This codes for CASSLARWRLASPPSYEQYF.

This chain connects TRBV5-1 to TRBJ2-7; D gene uncertain. V was trimmed by 5 bases and J by 9 bases, leaving 12 bases between them. The CDR3 totals 11 residues. The germline gives CDR1 SGHRS, CDR2 YFSETQ. The CDR3 bases are TGCGCCAGCAGTTCAGGTGTAGGGCAGTACTTC. Encoded protein: CASSSGVGQYF.

In regard to this clone: This same CDR3 is encoded by further DNA sequences in the sample. V gene TRBV27 combines with J gene TRBJ2-7, with D unclear. The V and J ends lost 0 bases and 6 bases respectively, with 9 bases between them. CDR1 and CDR2 from the germline V gene are MNHEY and SMNVEV (reference sequence). The CDR3 is 13 residues long. In DNA, the CDR3 is TGTGCCAGCAGTTTATCGACCGGAGTCGAGCAGTACTTC. It encodes CASSLSTGVEQYF.

V usage is TRBV28 and J usage is TRBJ1-1; a possible D gene is TRBD1 (5 bases). Germline CDR1 is MDHEN and CDR2 is SYDVKM. Trimming removed 2 bases from V and 5 bases from J, with 21 bases in between. The CDR3 length is 17 residues. The CDR3 DNA reads as TGTGCCAGCAGTTTAAGGGGCAGGGTTCTCGTCCCTACTGAAGCTTTCTTT. Its protein is CASSLRGRVLVPTEAFF.

V and J are TRBV6-5 and TRBJ2-1, with 8 bases that match TRBD1. Trimming removed 8 bases from V and 2 bases from J; junction bases left unmatched: 5. The CDR3 covers 14 residues. Germline V gives CDR1 MNHEY, CDR2 SVGAGI. The CDR3: CASHRTGTYNEQFF. The DNA of the CDR3 is TGTGCCAGCCATAGGACAGGGACCTACAATGAGCAGTTCTTC.

CDR3 residues: CASSQRGETQYF. The DNA of the CDR3 is TGTGCCAGCAGTCAAAGGGGGGAGACCCAGTACTTC. This chain uses TRBV27 with TRBJ2-5, with TRBD1 as a possible D gene (6 bases). The V gene lost 5 bases and the J gene lost 5 bases, with 9 bases spanning the gap. Germline V lookup: CDR1 MNHEY, CDR2 SMNVEV (reference sequence). CDR3 size: 12 residues.

The chain carries TRBV11-2 and TRBJ2-5, with D perhaps TRBD1 or TRBD2 (5 bases each). Trimming pared 6 bases from V and 12 bases from J, leaving 23 bases between. CDR3 length: 14 residues. The germline CDR1 and CDR2 sequences are SGHAT and FQNNGV. The CDR3, as DNA: TGTGCCAGCAGTTGGGGGTGGAGTATTTTCCCTGAGTACTTC. Amino acid sequence: CASSWGWSIFPEYF. Together with reference TRBV11-2 and TRBJ2-5, the CDR3 gives the full variable domain: EAGVAQSPRYKIIEKRQSVAFWCNPISGHATLYWYQQILGQGPKLLIQFQNNGVVDDSQLPKDRFSAERLKGVDSTLKIQPAKLEDSAVYLCASSWGWSIFPEYFGPGTRLLVL.

As DNA, the CDR3 is TGCAGTGCCGCCCCCCCCGACACCTTC. Translating gives CSAAPPDTF. The rearrangement uses TRBV20-1 and TRBJ1-2; D is unclear. Trimming took 6 bases from V and 12 from J, leaving 11 bases between them. Germline CDR1 is DFQATT and CDR2 is SNEGSKA (reference sequence). The CDR3 sequence is 9 residues long.

The rearrangement uses TRBV19 and TRBJ2-7, with no clear D. Germline values: CDR1 LNHDA, CDR2 SQIVND (reference sequence). The CDR3 loop spans 13 amino acids. The V end was cut by 4 bases, the J end by 1 base, with 8 bases between. CDR3 in DNA: TGTGCCAGTAGTACAACACTATCCTACGAGCAGTACTTC. Translation: CASSTTLSYEQYF.

Comments on this clone: The sample carries other DNA sequences with the same CDR3. This chain joins TRBV5-1 and TRBJ1-1; D is possibly TRBD1 (5 bases). Germline V gives CDR1 SGHRS, CDR2 YFSETQ. CDR3 length: 14 residues. Trimming pared 0 bases from V and 1 base from J, leaving 7 bases between. CDR3 nucleotides: TGCGCCAGCAGCTTGGTCGGGGCGAACACTGAAGCTTTCTTT. Translated, it gives CASSLVGANTEAFF.

The rearrangement uses TRBV7-6 and TRBJ2-1; TRBD1 or TRBD2 may be the D gene (5 bases each). Trimming left V 4 bases short and J 0 bases short, with 19 bases between. CDR3 size: 18 residues. Germline V gene sequence: CDR1 SGHVS, CDR2 FNYEAQ. The CDR3 protein is CASSWGLEGVVSYNEQFF. In nucleotides, the CDR3 is TGTGCCAGCAGCTGGGGCCTAGAGGGTGTCGTCTCCTACAATGAGCAGTTCTTC.

V usage is TRBV30 and J usage is TRBJ1-2, with TRBD1 matching over 10 bases. Germline V gene sequence: CDR1 GTSNPN, CDR2 SVGIG (reference sequence). The trim removed 0 bases at V and 4 bases at J, leaving 8 bases unmatched. The CDR3 has 16 amino acids. The CDR3 DNA is TGTGCCTGGAGTGTACCCGGACAGGGGGGAAGCTATGGCTACACCTTC. It yields the protein CAWSVPGQGGSYGYTF. Looking up the rest from reference TRBV30 and TRBJ1-2 gives the full variable domain: SQTIHQWPATLVQPVGSPLSLECTVEGTSNPNLYWYRQAAGRGLQLLFYSVGIGQISSEVPQNLSASRPQDRQFILSSKKLLLSDSGFYLCAWSVPGQGGSYGYTFGSGTRLTVV.

The genes are TRBV6-6 and TRBJ1-1, with D tentatively TRBD1 (6 bases). Trimming removed 8 bases from V and 1 base from J, with 11 bases in between. Germline V CDR1 and CDR2: MNHNY, SVGAGI (reference sequence). There are 13 residues in the CDR3. The CDR3 loop reads CASAPTGNTEAFF. The CDR3 nucleotides are TGTGCCAGCGCCCCGACAGGGAACACTGAAGCTTTCTTT.